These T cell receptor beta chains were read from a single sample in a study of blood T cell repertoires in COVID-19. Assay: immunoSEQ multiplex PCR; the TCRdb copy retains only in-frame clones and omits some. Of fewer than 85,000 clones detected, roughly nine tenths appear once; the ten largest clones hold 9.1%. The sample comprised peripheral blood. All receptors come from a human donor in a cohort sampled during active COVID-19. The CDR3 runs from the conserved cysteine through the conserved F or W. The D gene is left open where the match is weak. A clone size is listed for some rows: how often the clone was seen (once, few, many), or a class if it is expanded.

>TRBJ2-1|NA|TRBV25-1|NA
TGTGCCAGCTCGAACGTGCTGGAGGTTTTCTTC
CASSNVLEVFF
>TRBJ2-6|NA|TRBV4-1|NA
TGCGCCAGCAGCGGGGCGACTTGGGGTCCTGGGGCCAACGTCCTGACTTTC
CASSGATWGPGANVLTF
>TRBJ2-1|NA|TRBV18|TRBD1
TGTGCCAGCTCACCAGGCATCCCGGGACAGGGAATCGTCCCCTCGTTCTTC
CASSPGIPGQGIVPSFF
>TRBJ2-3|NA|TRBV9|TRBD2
TGTGCCAGCAGCTCATTAGCGGGGAGCACAGATACGCAGTATTTT
CASSSLAGSTDTQYF
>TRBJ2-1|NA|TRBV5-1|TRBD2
TGCGCCAGCAGCTTGAACGGCGGGGGGGCCATGGGTGAGCAGTTCTTC
CASSLNGGGAMGEQFF
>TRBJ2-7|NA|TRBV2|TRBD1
TGTGCCAGCATTAACAGGGGATCTCAAAATTACGAGCAGTACTTC
CASINRGSQNYEQYF
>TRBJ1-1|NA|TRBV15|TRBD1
TGTGCCACCAGCGGGCAGGGGGTCCTATCGGCTTTCTTT
CATSGQGVLSAFF
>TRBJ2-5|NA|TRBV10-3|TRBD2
TGTGCCACCGGACTAGCGGGAGACGGGGAGACCCAGTACTTC
CATGLAGDGETQYF
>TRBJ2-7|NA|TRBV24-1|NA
TGTGCCACCAAGGCAGGGCCGGGTGGCTCCTACGAGCAGTACTTC
CATKAGPGGSYEQYF
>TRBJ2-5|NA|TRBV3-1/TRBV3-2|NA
TGTGCCAGCAGCCAAGATATTCTGGCGGGGGAGACCCAGTACTTC
CASSQDILAGETQYF
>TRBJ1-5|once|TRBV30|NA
TGTGCCTGGAGAACAGGGCGAAATCAGCCCCAGCATTTT
CAWRTGRNQPQHF
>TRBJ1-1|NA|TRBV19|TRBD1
TGTGCCAGTATGCAGGGGGCAGCTACTGAAGCTTTCTTT
CASMQGAATEAFF
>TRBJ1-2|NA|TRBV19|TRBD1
TGTGCCAGTAGTAGCCTCTGGGACAGCCTATCTAACTATGGCTACACCTTC
CASSSLWDSLSNYGYTF
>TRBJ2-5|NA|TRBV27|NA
TGTGCCAGCAGTTTACTAGCGAGAGAGACCCAGTACTTC
CASSLLARETQYF
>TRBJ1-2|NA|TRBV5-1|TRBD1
TGCGCCAGCAGCAAGGGACAGCCCCTAAGATATGGCTACACCTTC
CASSKGQPLRYGYTF
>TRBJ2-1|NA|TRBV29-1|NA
TGCAGCGTTGAAGTCCGGAATGAGCAGTTCTTC
CSVEVRNEQFF
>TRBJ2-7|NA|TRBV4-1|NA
TGCGCCAGCAGCCAATTTAGTACTAGCCAGGACGAGCAGTACTTC
CASSQFSTSQDEQYF
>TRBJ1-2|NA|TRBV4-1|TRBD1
TGCGCCAGCAGCCCCGACAGGGAACACTATGGCTACACCTTC
CASSPDREHYGYTF
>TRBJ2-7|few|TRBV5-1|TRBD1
TGCGCCAGCAGCTTCGGGGACAGGGCGTACGAGCAGTACTTC
CASSFGDRAYEQYF
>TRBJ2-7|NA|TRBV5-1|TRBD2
TGCGCCAGTCAATACCAAGCGGGGATATCCTACGAGCAGTACTTC
CASQYQAGISYEQYF
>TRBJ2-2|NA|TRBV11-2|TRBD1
TGTGCCAGCAGCCCCCGGGACAGGGCGGGCACCGGGGAGCTGTTTTTT
CASSPRDRAGTGELFF
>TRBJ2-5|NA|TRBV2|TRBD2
TGTGCCAGCGCTAGCGGGGGGGCCGTGGAGACCCAGTACTTC
CASASGGAVETQYF
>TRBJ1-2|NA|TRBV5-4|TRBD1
TGTGCCAGCAGTATGACAGGGGGCTCTACCTATGGCTACACCTTC
CASSMTGGSTYGYTF
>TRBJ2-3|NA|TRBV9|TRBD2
TGTGCCAGCAGCGCACCTAGCGGCCCCACAGATACGCAGTATTTT
CASSAPSGPTDTQYF
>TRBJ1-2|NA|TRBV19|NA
TGTGCCAGTAGTAACCACCGCCGGGACAAAGGGGGGGCTAACTATGGCTACACCTTC
CASSNHRRDKGGANYGYTF
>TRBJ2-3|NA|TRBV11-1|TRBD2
TGTGCCAGCAGCTTAGGTGGGACTAGGACAGATACGCAGTATTTT
CASSLGGTRTDTQYF
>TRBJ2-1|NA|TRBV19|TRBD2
TGTGCCAGTATCGCACGGGGCGGGGGGCTATACAATGAGCAGTTCTTC
CASIARGGGLYNEQFF
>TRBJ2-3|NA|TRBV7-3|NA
TGTGCCAGCAGCTCGGCAGGGGGCACAGATACGCAGTATTTT
CASSSAGGTDTQYF
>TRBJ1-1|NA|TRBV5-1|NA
TGCGCCAGCAGCTTCAGGGGATCTGAAGCTTTCTTT
CASSFRGSEAFF
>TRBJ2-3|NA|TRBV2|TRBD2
TGTGCCAGCAATCAAGCGGGAGGTGGTTGGGGCACAGATACGCAGTATTTT
CASNQAGGGWGTDTQYF
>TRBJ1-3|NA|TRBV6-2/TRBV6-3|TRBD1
TGTGCCAGCAGTAGGACAGGGGATGGAAACACCATATATTTT
CASSRTGDGNTIYF
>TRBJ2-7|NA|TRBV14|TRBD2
TGTGCCAGCAGCCTAGGACTAGCGGGAGAGATAATCTACGAGCAGTACTTC
CASSLGLAGEIIYEQYF
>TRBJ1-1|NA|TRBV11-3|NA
TGTGCCAGCAGCTCCACCGGGAACACTGAAGCTTTCTTT
CASSSTGNTEAFF
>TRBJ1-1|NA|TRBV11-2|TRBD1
TGTGCCAGCAGCTTCACAGGGGGCTACGCTGAAGCTTTCTTT
CASSFTGGYAEAFF
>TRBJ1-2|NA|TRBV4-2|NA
TGTGCCAGCAGCCACCCCGTTGTGGTCGGTGGCTACACCTTC
CASSHPVVVGGYTF
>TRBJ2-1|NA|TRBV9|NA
TGTGCCAGCAGCGTCGGCGGCCCCTACAATGAGCAGTTCTTC
CASSVGGPYNEQFF
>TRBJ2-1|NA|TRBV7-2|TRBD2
TGTGCCAGCAGCTCACCGGGACTAGCGGGATACAATGAGCAGTTCTTC
CASSSPGLAGYNEQFF
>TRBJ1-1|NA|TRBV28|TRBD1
TGTGCCAGCAGTTACAGGGGTAGCACTGAAGCTTTCTTT
CASSYRGSTEAFF
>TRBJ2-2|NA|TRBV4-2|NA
TGTGCCAGCAGCCAAGATCTCAGCAGGGGTAACGCCGGGGAGCTGTTTTTT
CASSQDLSRGNAGELFF
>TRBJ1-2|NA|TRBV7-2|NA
TGTGCCATCTGGGGGAGGTATGGCTACACCTTC
CAIWGRYGYTF
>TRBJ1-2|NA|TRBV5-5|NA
TGTGCCAGCAGCTTTCTGTTTACAGGGTATGGCTACACCTTC
CASSFLFTGYGYTF
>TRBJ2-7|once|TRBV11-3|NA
TGTGCCAGCAGCTTACGTGGTGGCGGCGAGCAGTACTTC
CASSLRGGGEQYF
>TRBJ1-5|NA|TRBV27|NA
TGTGCCAGCAGTTCACAGGGAATCAGGCAGCCCCAGCATTTT
CASSSQGIRQPQHF
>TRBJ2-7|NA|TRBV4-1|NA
TGCGCCAGCAGCCAAGACGTGGAGACCTACGAGCAGTACTTC
CASSQDVETYEQYF
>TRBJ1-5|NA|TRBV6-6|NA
TGTGCCAGCAGCCTTCAGGATCAGCCCCAGCATTTT
CASSLQDQPQHF
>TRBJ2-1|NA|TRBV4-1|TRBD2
TGCGCCAGCAGCCAATCACGGACTAGCGGGAGTTACAATGAGCAGTTCTTC
CASSQSRTSGSYNEQFF
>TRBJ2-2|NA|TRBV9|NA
TGTGCCAGCAGCGTAGTACCGGCCGGGGAGCTGTTTTTT
CASSVVPAGELFF
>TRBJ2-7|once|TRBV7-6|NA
TGTGCCAGCAGCTCGAATCTGGGGGGGCACTACGAGCAGTACTTC
CASSSNLGGHYEQYF
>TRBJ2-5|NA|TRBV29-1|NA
TGCAGCGTTGGCGGGACGGTGGGGACCCAGTACTTC
CSVGGTVGTQYF
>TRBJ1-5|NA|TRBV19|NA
TGTGCCAGTAAAGAGGCAGATTTGATTTTGAATCAGCCCCAGCATTTT
CASKEADLILNQPQHF
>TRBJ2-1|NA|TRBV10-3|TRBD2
TGTGCCATCCATAGCGGGAGGGCCAGCGGTGAGCAGTTCTTC
CAIHSGRASGEQFF
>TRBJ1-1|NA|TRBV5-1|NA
TGCGCCAGCGCGTGGGCTTTGAACACTGAAGCTTTCTTT
CASAWALNTEAFF
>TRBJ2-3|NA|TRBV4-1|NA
TGCGCCAGCAGCCAAGGGGACTTCGGGGATACGCAGTATTTT
CASSQGDFGDTQYF
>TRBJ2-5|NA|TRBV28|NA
TGTGCCAGCAGCCGGGTCGTAGAGACCCAGTACTTC
CASSRVVETQYF